This T cell receptor beta chain was sequenced during a study of T-cell reconstitution after alpha-beta-depleted transplantation in children. As it was prepared, the TCRbeta library received unique molecular identifiers. Via MiXCR, TCRdb re-called the PCR reads, giving one row per CDR3 protein. The sample consists of 200,000 to 250,000 distinct CDR3 sequences, about 9.5% of them appearing once. Sequencing was performed on PBMCs from the stem cell graft donor, taken from the stem cell graft. The receptor was derived from a human donor who donated a stem cell graft to a child with acute lymphoblastic leukemia.

The CDR3 is CASSSTTSGTEAQYF. CDR3 DNA: TGTGCCAGCAGCTCAACAACCTCTGGTACGGAAGCGCAGTATTTT. This sequence joins TRBV7-9 and TRBJ2-3; no reliable D call. The CDR3 is 15 residues long. The germline V gene encodes CDR1 SEHNR and CDR2 FQNEAQ (reference sequence). V lost 4 bases, J lost 10 bases, and 21 bases lay in between.